This T cell receptor (beta chain) was sequenced during a study of shared clonotypes between healthy human individuals. Concerning this clone itself: The sample has other DNA sequences that encode this CDR3 too.

A deep-level run was used for the assay. The assay was immunoSEQ multiplex PCR, and TCRdb's table has in-frame clones only and misses some. The sample shows approximately 1.5 million clones, 98% of them seen only once. With 0 bases removed from V and 4 bases from J, the gap between germline ends came to 11 bases. Germline assignment: CDR1 SGDLS and CDR2 YYNGEE. The CDR3 sequence is 14 residues long. This TCR derives from a man younger than 45 in good health. The rearrangement uses TRBV9 and TRBJ2-7; weak D call: TRBD1 (6 bases). The source material was naive CD4+ T cells sorted from blood. The subset denotes: CD45RA+ positively selected. The CDR3: CASSVAGRGYEQYF. As DNA, the CDR3 is TGTGCCAGCAGCGTAGCGGGAAGGGGGTACGAGCAGTACTTC.